This T cell receptor beta chain was retrieved from a study of OX40 agonist ivuxolimab in advanced cancers. The wider study: A mean age of around 63 years, range about 20 to 90, was recorded, and roughly 80% were male.

The protocol was immunoSEQ multiplex PCR, while the TCRdb copy is restricted to in-frame clones and leaves out a portion. The sample shows tens of thousands of clones, 80% to 90% of them seen only once. V was trimmed by 3 bases and J by 1 base, leaving 9 bases between them. This CDR3 has 14 residues. Per germline, CDR1 SGHRS and CDR2 YFSETQ. Collection of blood occurred at baseline, at cycle 4 day 1, and at cycle 7 day 1. The input for sequencing was CD4+ or CD8+ T cells sorted from blood, taken in a trial of the OX40 agonist ivuxolimab. The TCR was taken from an adult with an advanced solid tumor such as melanoma, head and neck, liver or kidney cancer. This chain connects TRBV5-1 to TRBJ2-3; D may be TRBD1 (6 bases). CDR3: CASSYRTGTDTQYF. For the CDR3, the DNA is TGCGCCAGCAGCTACCGGACAGGCACAGATACGCAGTATTTT.